This TCR beta chain stems from a study of blood T cell repertoires in COVID-19. The wider study: Samples of COVID-19 (acute and convalescent) were obtained from the United States, Italy and Spain. Nucleic acid was either cDNA or gDNA, and it came from T cells, B-cell-depleted T cells, or PBMCs.

V was shortened by 7 bases and J by 5 bases, with 19 bases between the two germline ends. Germline lookup yields CDR1 SGDLS and CDR2 YYNGEE. This CDR3 comprises 15 residues. As originally analysed: Estimates of nucleated cell counts were drawn from the amplification of reference gene primers. Clones were sequenced by immunoSEQ multiplex PCR, and TCRdb holds only the in-frame ones, with some missing. That table furnishes V, J and clone size, whereas the DNA furnished D and trimming. Altogether around 100,000 clones are present, about three quarters being singletons, with the ten largest covering roughly 6.2%.

What was sequenced was peripheral blood. The rearrangement joins TRBV9 to TRBJ2-4; no clear D gene. The sequence was collected from a man aged 80 or over with acute or convalescent COVID-19. The CDR3 here is CASPIGVGNENIQYF. CDR3 in DNA: TGTGCCAGCCCCATCGGAGTTGGTAACGAAAACATTCAGTACTTC.